This section outlines one TCR beta chain sequence together with its context. This clonotype was seen a few times. Its target antigen remains unknown. Base qualities are not provided; no much larger clone lies one nucleotide away. The data were obtained in a study of CD8 T cells in ankylosing spondylitis listed by TCRdb under 2017. About the investigation overall: The study profiled T cell receptor beta repertoires in healthy donors and ankylosing spondylitis patients to find disease-linked TCR variants. Peripheral blood was sampled, and synovial fluid was additionally collected from ankylosing spondylitis patients. The whole study cohort included 90 to 120 healthy donors and 20 to 30 ankylosing spondylitis patients.

Paper-wide results and their limitations: Some TCR beta motif variants had previously been reported in synovial fluid and blood of reactive arthritis patients, which suggested common disease-initiation mechanisms. Blood from ankylosing spondylitis patients appeared to be characterized by a TCR beta motif made up of eight highly homologous amino acid variants. A CD8+ phenotype was shown by the disease-linked clones, which were found at relatively low frequencies in peripheral blood. According to the report, matched synovial fluid samples from ankylosing spondylitis patients were significantly enriched for the disease-linked clones.

The CDR3 has 14 amino acids, counting the end cysteine and phenylalanine. Solely the CDR3 DNA is kept, with 42 bases framed from the first base. The CDR1 and CDR2 encoded by the germline V gene are SGHNT and YENEEA. Trimming removed 6 bases from V and 1 base from J, leaving 7 bases between the germline ends. Data came from an Illumina HiSeq 2500. Quantitative 5'-RACE with molecular barcodes was used to prepare TCR beta libraries. Per the authors' processing: A new computational method, built on a probabilistic model of VDJ rearrangement, was used to identify disease-linked TCR variants. TCRdb reran the public reads through fastp at Q25 and MiXCR, keeping productive beta chains. Each CDR3 protein gets just one entry, which takes the most common genes and DNA from the rows behind it. TCRdb, not the original authors, processed these V and J calls. Here the sample has around 430,000 distinct CDR3 sequences; 17% occur a single time. 1% of the sample goes to the ten largest clones.

This receptor was taken from a male donor with ankylosing spondylitis. The chain is made from TRBV11-3 and TRBJ2-6, with the D gene not clear enough to name. The specimen was blood, either unsorted or a sorted T cell fraction (not recorded which). Here the CDR3 is given as CASRMNSGANVLTF. The nucleotides are TGTGCCAGCAGAATGAATTCTGGGGCCAACGTCCTGACTTTC.